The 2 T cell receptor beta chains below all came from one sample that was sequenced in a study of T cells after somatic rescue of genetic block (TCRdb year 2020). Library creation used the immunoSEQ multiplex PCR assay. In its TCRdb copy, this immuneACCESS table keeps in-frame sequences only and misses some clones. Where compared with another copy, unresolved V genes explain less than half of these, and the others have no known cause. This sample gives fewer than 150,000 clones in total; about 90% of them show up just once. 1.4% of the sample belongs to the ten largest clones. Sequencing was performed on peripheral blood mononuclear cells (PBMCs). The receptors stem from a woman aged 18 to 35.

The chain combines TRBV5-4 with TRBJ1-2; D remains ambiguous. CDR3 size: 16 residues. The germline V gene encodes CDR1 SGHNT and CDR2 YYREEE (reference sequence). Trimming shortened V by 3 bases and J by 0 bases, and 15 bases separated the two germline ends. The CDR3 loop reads CASSSMSRTSNYGYTF. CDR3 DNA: TGTGCCAGCAGCTCTATGTCCCGTACCTCTAACTATGGCTACACCTTC.

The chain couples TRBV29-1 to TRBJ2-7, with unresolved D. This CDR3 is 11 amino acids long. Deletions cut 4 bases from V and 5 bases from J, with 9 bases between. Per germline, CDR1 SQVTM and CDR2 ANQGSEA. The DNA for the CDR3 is TGCAGCGTTGGTGAGGTTAACGAGCAGTACTTC. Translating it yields CSVGEVNEQYF.